The next 22 T cell receptor beta chains were all read from a single sample in a study of shared T cell receptors in the human thymus. Only in-frame clones appear in the TCRdb table, and some are missing; sequencing was by immunoSEQ multiplex PCR. The sample contains roughly 500,000 clones, approximately 80% of which appear only once. The sample also formed part of further work on human thymus T cells.

The sample consisted of thymocytes. The receptors shown here come from a boy under three years old with a congenital heart defect.

The rearrangement links TRBV5-1 to TRBJ2-3, with 8 nucleotides matching TRBD1. The J segment lost 8 bases and the V segment lost 4 bases, leaving 18 bases of the junction unmatched. The CDR3 contains 17 residues. Germline CDR1 is SGHRS and CDR2 is YFSETQ. The CDR3 protein is CASSISQGGPNTCTQYF. The CDR3 region has the DNA TGCGCCAGCAGCATATCACAGGGGGGACCCAACACGTGTACGCAGTATTTT.

This clone was detected only once. The chain uses TRBV2 and TRBJ2-2; TRBD1 aligns across 7 bases. The germline CDR1 and CDR2 sequences are SNHLY and FYNNEI. CDR3 length equals 15 residues. Trimming took 3 bases from V and 1 from J; bases not matched to a gene: 2. CDR3 in DNA: TGTGCCAGCAGTGATCACAGGGGGAACACCGGGGAGCTGTTTTTT. Translated, it gives CASSDHRGNTGELFF.

The V and J genes are TRBV11-2 and TRBJ2-3; D is unresolved. Germline V lookup: CDR1 SGHAT, CDR2 FQNNGV. V shed 4 bases and J shed 3 bases, with 11 bases lying between them. The CDR3 spans 14 residues. CDR3 region: CASSSLDRTDTQYF. The CDR3 DNA follows: TGTGCCAGCAGCTCCCTAGATAGAACAGATACGCAGTATTTT.

This clone was seen a few times. The chain carries TRBV19 and TRBJ1-3; the match to TRBD1 covers 7 bases. The V segment lost 6 bases and the J segment 8 bases; nucleotides outside the gene matches: 10. CDR1 and CDR2 from the germline V gene are LNHDA and SQIVND (reference sequence). The CDR3 sequence is 14 residues long. CDR3 region: CASRKTGTGHTIYF. The CDR3 DNA is TGTGCCAGTAGGAAGACAGGGACTGGGCACACCATATATTTT.

The gene calls are TRBV7-2 and TRBJ2-5; tentatively, D is TRBD1 (6 bases). CDR1 SGHTA and CDR2 FQGNSA come from the germline V gene. Deletions cut 4 bases from V and 3 bases from J, with 12 bases between. The CDR3 has 14 amino acids. The CDR3 sequence is CASSSSRTEETQYF. CDR3 in DNA: TGTGCCAGCAGCTCCTCGCGGACAGAAGAGACCCAGTACTTC.

CDR3 sequence (DNA): TGTGCCACCAGCAGATCAAGGAGTCAGCCCCAGCATTTT. Translation gives CATSRSRSQPQHF. This rearrangement joins TRBV15 to TRBJ1-5; D gene unclear. V was shortened by 2 bases and J by 6 bases, with 8 bases between the two germline ends. The CDR3 is 13 amino acids. Germline CDR1 reads LNHNV; CDR2 reads YYDKDF (reference sequence).

A remark on this clone: Other nucleotide sequences from this sample produce the same CDR3. The rearrangement joins TRBV15 to TRBJ2-5; maybe TRBD1 (6 bases). Trimming left V 1 base short and J 4 bases short, with 13 bases between. The CDR3 length is 15 residues. The germline V gene encodes CDR1 LNHNV and CDR2 YYDKDF (reference sequence). The CDR3 nucleotides read TGTGCCACCAGCAGAGGAGGGGGTAGGGGAGAGACCCAGTACTTC. Translation gives CATSRGGGRGETQYF.

The chain employs TRBV19 and TRBJ2-7; 9 bases line up with TRBD1. After removal of 3 bases from V and 5 bases from J, the junction contained 8 bases not matched to a gene. CDR3 length: 15 residues. The germline V gene encodes CDR1 LNHDA and CDR2 SQIVND (reference sequence). The CDR3 nucleotides are TGTGCCAGTAGTATTTCCGGACAGGGGCCCCACGAGCAGTACTTC. Residues: CASSISGQGPHEQYF. The full variable domain, with the rest looked up from reference TRBV19 and TRBJ2-7, is DGGITQSPKYLFRKEGQNVTLSCEQNLNHDAMYWYRQDPGQGLRLIYYSQIVNDFQKGDIAEGYSVSREKKESFPLTVTSAQKNPTAFYLCASSISGQGPHEQYFGPGTRLTVT.

The CDR3 here is CASSQYSRGSENEQFF. The CDR3 coding sequence is TGCGCCAGCAGCCAGTACAGTCGGGGGAGTGAGAATGAGCAGTTCTTC. This rearrangement joins TRBV4-1 to TRBJ2-1; a possible D gene is TRBD2 (6 bases). V lost 3 bases and J lost 7, with 19 bases in between. The CDR3 is 16 amino acids. Germline assignment: CDR1 MGHRA and CDR2 YSYEKL.

As concerns this clone: In the same sample, other DNA sequences code for this CDR3. The rearrangement links TRBV5-8 to TRBJ2-7; 7 bases are shared with TRBD2. CDR3 length: 18 residues. Looked up from germline, CDR1 is SGHTS and CDR2 is YDEGEE. Losses at the gene ends were 3 bases for V and 7 bases for J; bases not matched to a gene: 22. CDR3 sequence: CASSCRPPLAVLSWEQYF. The CDR3 DNA reads as TGTGCCAGCAGCTGCCGACCCCCCCTAGCGGTGCTTAGTTGGGAGCAGTACTTC.

The rearrangement joins TRBV10-1 to TRBJ1-6; 7 bases line up with TRBD1. The CDR3 is made up of 14 amino acids. V lost 4 bases, J lost 7 bases, and 4 bases stayed unmatched. The germline CDR1 and CDR2 sequences are WNHNN and SYGVQD (reference sequence). The CDR3 DNA reads as TGCGCCAGCAGTGGTTCGACAGGGAATTCACCCCTCCACTTT. Translated, it gives CASSGSTGNSPLHF.

The chain is built from TRBV30 and TRBJ2-5; perhaps TRBD1 as D (6 bases). Near its end, the DNA agrees better with TRBJ2-7, so the J call may be wrong. The V gene's germline CDR1 is GTSNPN and CDR2 SVGIG (reference sequence). There are 14 residues in the CDR3. CDR3 DNA sequence: TGTGCCTGGAGTCCCGAGGGGGTGCCCTACGAGCAGTACTTC. This gives the protein CAWSPEGVPYEQYF.

The chain has TRBV27 and TRBJ2-3, with TRBD2 matching over 10 bases. The V gene end was trimmed by 3 bases and the J gene end by 1 base; junction bases not matched to a gene: 10. The CDR3 contains 18 residues. Germline-derived CDR1 and CDR2 are MNHEY and SMNVEV (reference sequence). CDR3 DNA: TGTGCCAGCAGTTTTATGGCTAGCGGGAGTGATGGCACAGATACGCAGTATTTT. Translation gives CASSFMASGSDGTDTQYF.

This rearrangement joins TRBV27 to TRBJ1-1, with 9 bases identical to TRBD1. The CDR3 spans 17 residues. Germline V gene lookup returns CDR1 MNHEY and CDR2 SMNVEV (reference sequence). With 2 bases clipped from V and 3 bases from J, the junction kept 10 bases outside the gene matches. The chain's CDR3 is CASSLGGQGHGDTEAFF. The CDR3 bases are TGTGCCAGCAGTTTAGGGGGACAGGGTCATGGGGACACTGAAGCTTTCTTT.

In DNA, the CDR3 is TGTGCCACCAGCAGAGCATCGACAGAGCCCGGAAACACCATATATTTT. It codes for CATSRASTEPGNTIYF. The chain employs TRBV15 and TRBJ1-3, with D possibly matching TRBD1 (5 bases). The CDR3 extends over 16 amino acids. Germline CDR1 and CDR2: LNHNV and YYDKDF (reference sequence). V was pared by 1 base and J by 4 bases, with 14 bases between. Drawing the rest from reference TRBV15 and TRBJ1-3, the complete variable domain is DAMVIQNPRYQVTQFGKPVTLSCSQTLNHNVMYWYQQKSSQAPKLLFHYYDKDFNNEADTPDNFQSRRPNTSFCFLDIRSPGLGDTAMYLCATSRASTEPGNTIYFGEGSWLTVV.

This clone has more than one count but fewer than ten. This chain uses TRBV19 with TRBJ2-1; 15 nucleotides agree with TRBD2. The CDR3 is 19 amino acids. Germline values: CDR1 LNHDA, CDR2 SQIVND (reference sequence). J lost 0 bases, V lost 5 bases, and 8 bases had no gene match. The CDR3 DNA reads TGTGCCAGTAGTCCCCGGACTAGCGGGAGGGCAAGCTCCTACAATGAGCAGTTCTTC. Translation: CASSPRTSGRASSYNEQFF.

CDR3 loop: CATRGQLNTEAFF. The DNA of the CDR3 is TGTGCCACCCGTGGGCAGTTGAACACTGAAGCTTTCTTT. V gene TRBV27 combines with J gene TRBJ1-1, with D unclear. The germline gives CDR1 MNHEY, CDR2 SMNVEV (reference sequence). V was pared by 10 bases and J by 0 bases, with 12 bases between. This CDR3 has 13 residues.

The chain employs TRBV10-1 and TRBJ1-5; D might be TRBD1 (6 bases). Germline V gene sequence: CDR1 WNHNN, CDR2 SYGVQD (reference sequence). The V gene lost 3 bases and the J gene lost 4 bases, with 7 bases spanning the gap. The CDR3 sequence is 13 residues long. The CDR3 nucleotides are TGCGCCAGCAGTGACAGGGGAAATCAGCCCCAGCATTTT. Translating it yields CASSDRGNQPQHF.

The chain recombines TRBV5-1 with TRBJ2-7, with D possibly TRBD2 on 5 matching bases. Per the germline V gene, CDR1 is SGHRS and CDR2 is YFSETQ. V lost 4 bases and J 2 bases, leaving 13 bases between the germline ends. The length of the CDR3 is 14 residues. CDR3 in DNA: TGCGCCAGCAGCACCCCTAGCCGGACCTACGAGCAGTACTTC. The encoded protein is CASSTPSRTYEQYF. Using reference TRBV5-1 and TRBJ2-7 for the parts outside the CDR3, the full variable domain is KAGVTQTPRYLIKTRGQQVTLSCSPISGHRSVSWYQQTPGQGLQFLFEYFSETQRNKGNFPGRFSGRQFSNSRSEMNVSTLELGDSALYLCASSTPSRTYEQYFGPGTRLTVT.

V usage is TRBV27 and J usage is TRBJ2-7; D possibly corresponds to TRBD1 (5 bases). The CDR3 consists of 15 residues. V gave up 4 bases and J gave up 5 bases, with 18 bases separating them. Germline CDR1 is MNHEY and CDR2 is SMNVEV (reference sequence). The CDR3 region is CASSSLEGVFHEQYF. CDR3 DNA: TGTGCCAGCAGTTCCTTAGAAGGGGTTTTCCACGAGCAGTACTTC.

This clone is a singleton in its sample. V usage is TRBV15 and J usage is TRBJ2-3; TRBD2 agrees at 7 bases. V shed 7 bases and J 6 bases; nucleotides not matched to a gene: 16. The germline V gene encodes CDR1 LNHNV and CDR2 YYDKDF (reference sequence). The CDR3 covers 16 residues. This chain's CDR3 is CATKRSPRGGRDTQYF. DNA for the CDR3: TGTGCCACCAAAAGAAGTCCGAGGGGAGGGAGGGATACGCAGTATTTT.

The chain is built from TRBV19 and TRBJ2-1, with 8 nucleotides matching TRBD2. V lost 4 bases and J lost 8; bases outside the gene matches: 16. This CDR3 has 17 amino acids. The germline V gene has CDR1 LNHDA and CDR2 SQIVND (reference sequence). CDR3 sequence: CASSTGVGRGRMHEQFF. CDR3 DNA sequence: TGTGCCAGTAGTACAGGGGTGGGACGCGGGAGGATGCATGAGCAGTTCTTC.